The present TCR beta chain was sequenced within a study of CD8+ T cells in alopecia areata. Study context: Female C3H/HeJ recipients aged roughly 7-11 weeks got skin from C3H/HeJ graft donors aged roughly 6-13 months that had spontaneous alopecia. Study-level points and caveats: More clonal than normal scalp was lesional scalp, particularly alopecia totalis/universalis. Besides other cells, scalp samples also yield sequences of resident alphabeta T cells from normal skin.

Researchers sorted pooled cutaneous lymph node cells on the basis of CD4, CD8alpha, NKG2D, NKG2ACE and other markers. Extracted RNA was reverse transcribed into cDNA, the sequencing template. Assay: immunoSEQ multiplex PCR; the TCRdb copy retains only in-frame clones and omits some. The sample presents 200,000 to 300,000 clones, none singletons. This clone has only a few counts. Its antigen is not known. Mouse gene names apply. The read falls 4 residues short of the CDR3 end, and the missing part is taken from the germline J gene. This CDR3 region has 14 residues. The germline CDR1 and CDR2 sequences are NNHDY and SYVADS. The J segment lost 3 bases and the V segment lost 4 bases, leaving 2 bases of the junction unmatched.

The origin of this receptor is a C3H/HeJ mouse with alopecia areata. The MHC haplotype recorded for the strain is H2-k. The V call is TRBV13-3, the J call TRBJ2-1; 9 nucleotides align to TRBD1. Sequenced material: CD4+ T cells sorted from a lymph node. The CDR3 loop reads CASSPTGGYAEQFF. CDR3 DNA (partial): TGTGCCAGCAGTCCGACAGGGGGCTATGCT.